Below are 27 T cell receptor beta chains sequenced from a single sample in a study of early T cells in non-severe SARS-CoV-2 infection. TCRdb passed the 5' RACE reads through MiXCR, listing each CDR3 protein once. Of 25,000 to 35,000 distinct CDR3 sequences listed, around 3% are singletons. Sequencing used whole blood. The receptors shown here come from an adult who was a healthcare worker with PCR-confirmed SARS-CoV-2 infection or an uninfected control (not recorded which).

This clonotype was counted at least ten times. The chain is built from TRBV15 and TRBJ2-7; D not certain. Germline V lookup: CDR1 LNHNV, CDR2 YYDKDF (reference sequence). This CDR3 comprises 14 residues. Trimming took 2 bases from V and 6 from J, leaving 14 bases between them. CDR3 coding DNA: TGTGCCACCAGCAGACCAACGAAACTGGGCGAGCAGTACGTC. It yields the protein CATSRPTKLGEQYV.

This clonotype was counted at least ten times. The chain uses TRBV5-6 and TRBJ2-7, with D maybe TRBD2 (5 bases). Per germline, CDR1 SGHDT and CDR2 YYEEEE. CDR3 length: 17 amino acids. V shed 2 bases and J shed 1 base, with 19 bases lying between them. The CDR3 reads CASSFTHFLRGSYEQYV. The CDR3 DNA follows: TGTGCCAGCAGCTTCACTCATTTTCTACGGGGTTCCTACGAGCAGTACGTC.

The table lists this clonotype with many counts. The chain carries TRBV29-1 and TRBJ2-5, with D possibly TRBD2 on 5 matching bases. Germline V gene sequence: CDR1 SQVTM, CDR2 ANQGSEA. V dropped 5 bases and J dropped 4 bases, with 8 bases sitting between them. The CDR3 extends over 11 amino acids. The CDR3 DNA sequence: TGCAGCGTTTCGGGATTAGAGACCCAGTACTTC. Translating gives CSVSGLETQYF.

This clonotype was seen a few times. The chain's CDR3 is CASSYSGTGPYEQYV. The CDR3, as DNA: TGTGCCAGCAGCTATTCCGGGACAGGGCCCTACGAGCAGTACGTC. J is TRBJ2-7 and V is TRBV5-5; 9 positions agree with TRBD1. The V and J ends lost 3 bases and 2 bases, in that order; junction bases with no gene match: 6. CDR3 length equals 15 residues. Looked up from germline, CDR1 is SGHKS and CDR2 is YYEKEE (reference sequence).

This clonotype was observed at least ten times. The J gene is TRBJ2-2, the V gene TRBV10-1; D is possibly TRBD1 or TRBD2 (6 bases each). The V end lost 6 bases, the J end lost 0 bases, and 14 bases lay between the germline ends. CDR1 WNHNN and CDR2 SYGVQD come from the germline V gene (reference sequence). CDR3 length: 16 residues. This chain's CDR3 is CASSGYRDSNTGELFF. CDR3 nucleotides: TGCGCCAGCAGCGGATACAGGGACTCGAACACCGGGGAGCTGTTTTTT.

This clonotype showed up many times. V and J are TRBV7-8 and TRBJ2-2; no clear D gene. The ends were cut back, 2 bases at V and 1 base at J, with 5 bases in the middle. Germline values: CDR1 SGHVS, CDR2 FQNEAQ. The CDR3 sequence is 14 residues long. CDR3 amino acids: CASSLRQNTGELFF. The CDR3 DNA reads TGTGCCAGCAGCTTACGACAGAACACCGGGGAGCTGTTTTTT.

This clonotype has a count of ten or more. The rearrangement links TRBV7-3 to TRBJ2-2, with D maybe TRBD2 (6 bases). V was clipped by 5 bases and J by 6 bases, with 10 bases between them. Germline V gene sequence: CDR1 SGHTA, CDR2 FQGTGA. The CDR3 consists of 13 residues. CDR3 DNA: TGTGCCAGCAGCCTAGGGGAGGCCGGGGAGCTGTTTTTT. Residues: CASSLGEAGELFF. The complete variable domain, with remaining parts taken from reference TRBV7-3 and TRBJ2-2, reads GAGVSQTPSNKVTEKGKYVELRCDPISGHTALYWYRQSLGQGPEFLIYFQGTGAADDSGLPNDRFFAVRPEGSVSTLKIQRTERGDSAVYLCASSLGEAGELFFGEGSRLTVL.

This clonotype was seen repeatedly, ten times or more. V and J are TRBV19 and TRBJ1-2; TRBD1 aligns across 11 bases. CDR1 and CDR2 from the germline V gene are LNHDA and SQIVND (reference sequence). CDR3 length equals 14 residues. V lost 8 bases and J lost 6; bases outside the gene matches: 8. The CDR3 sequence: CASRRGQGANGYTF. CDR3 sequence (DNA): TGTGCCAGTCGTCGTGGACAGGGGGCGAATGGCTACACCTTC.

This clonotype showed up many times. The chain recombines TRBV5-1 with TRBJ2-5, with D hard to call. The CDR3 sequence is 14 residues long. Trimming took off 1 base at V and 3 bases at J, with 10 bases between the two ends. Germline V gives CDR1 SGHRS, CDR2 YFSETQ. The CDR3 sequence: CASSLRPQKETQYF. CDR3 nucleotide sequence: TGCGCCAGCAGCTTGCGTCCCCAGAAAGAGACCCAGTACTTC.

This clonotype has at least ten counts. The V call is TRBV12-3 or TRBV12-4, the J call TRBJ1-1; no firm D call. The V end lost 4 bases, the J end lost 2 bases, and 11 bases lay between the germline ends. The CDR3 covers 14 residues. The CDR3 bases are TGTGCCAGCAGTTCGCTGCTCAGAAACACTGAAGCTTTCTTT. Its protein is CASSSLLRNTEAFF.

This clonotype was observed many times. This rearrangement joins TRBV7-6 to TRBJ2-7; 10 bases match TRBD2. The CDR3 is 16 amino acids. Per the germline V gene, CDR1 is SGHVS and CDR2 is FNYEAQ. J gave up 3 bases and V 4 bases, and 9 bases lay outside the gene matches. The CDR3 DNA is TGTGCCAGCAGCTCGGTAGCGGGGGGCACCATCTACGAGCAGTACGTC. This codes for CASSSVAGGTIYEQYV.

This clonotype has a count of ten or more. The CDR3 DNA reads TGTGCCAGCAGCACCAACAGGGGTGTCAATGAGCAGTTCTTC. Amino acids: CASSTNRGVNEQFF. This chain uses TRBV7-3 with TRBJ2-1, with 7 bases lining up with TRBD1. This CDR3 is 14 amino acids long. The V gene's germline CDR1 is SGHTA and CDR2 FQGTGA. The trim removed 5 bases at V and 6 bases at J, leaving 7 bases unmatched.

This clonotype was counted many times. V gene TRBV12-3 or TRBV12-4 combines with J gene TRBJ2-2; D gene uncertain. This CDR3 region has 11 residues. V was clipped by 3 bases and J by 7 bases, with 3 bases between them. CDR3 bases: TGTGCCAGCAGTTTTAGCGGGGAGCTGTTTTTT. Its protein is CASSFSGELFF.

This clonotype was seen many times. The gene calls are TRBV9 and TRBJ2-5; D is uncertain. This CDR3 spans 17 amino acids. Germline assignment: CDR1 SGDLS and CDR2 YYNGEE. Trimming shortened V by 0 bases and J by 2 bases, and 17 bases separated the two germline ends. For the CDR3, the DNA is TGTGCCAGCAGCGTAGCTTCCTTAGGTGGTCTACAAGAGACCCAGTACTTC. As protein: CASSVASLGGLQETQYF.

This clonotype is medium-sized (0.01 to 0.1%) by share. This rearrangement joins TRBV7-2 to TRBJ2-1; 7 bases are shared with TRBD1. This CDR3 spans 14 amino acids. The germline gives CDR1 SGHTA, CDR2 FQGNSA. With V trimmed by 7 bases and J by 2 bases, 5 bases remained unmatched. In DNA form, the CDR3 reads TGTGCCAGCACCTCCGGGACAGCCTACAATGAGCAGTTCTTC. Translating gives CASTSGTAYNEQFF.

This clonotype has ten or more counts. The gene calls are TRBV5-1 and TRBJ2-7, with unresolved D. CDR3 length: 11 residues. CDR1 and CDR2 from the germline V gene are SGHRS and YFSETQ. V lost 3 bases, J lost 2 bases, and 3 bases lay in between. The CDR3 spells CASSWTYEQYV. The CDR3 DNA reads TGCGCCAGCAGCTGGACCTACGAGCAGTACGTC.

This clonotype rates as medium-sized (0.01 to 0.1%). This chain uses TRBV7-6 with TRBJ2-3, with 8 bases aligning to TRBD1. The CDR3 is 14 residues long. Germline assignment: CDR1 SGHVS and CDR2 FNYEAQ. After removal of 5 bases from V and 3 bases from J, the junction contained 4 bases not matched to a gene. The CDR3 DNA sequence: TGTGCCAGCAGCACCAGACAGGGGACAGATACGCAGTATTTT. Translated: CASSTRQGTDTQYF.

Ten or more counts support this clonotype. CDR3 sequence reads: CASSLDGVGARSYNEQFF. The CDR3 nucleotides read TGTGCCAGCAGCTTAGATGGGGTAGGGGCGAGGTCCTACAATGAGCAGTTCTTC. This chain links TRBV11-2 with TRBJ2-1, with D possibly TRBD1 on 5 matching bases. The CDR3 runs 18 residues. V was shortened by 0 bases and J by 1 base, with 16 bases between the two germline ends. Germline CDR1 SGHAT, CDR2 FQNNGV.

This clonotype was recorded at least ten times. This chain connects TRBV18 to TRBJ1-2; tentatively, D is TRBD1 (6 bases). With 6 bases removed from V and 4 bases from J, the gap between germline ends came to 15 bases. Germline V CDR1 and CDR2: KGHSH, LQKENI. The CDR3 consists of 14 residues. The CDR3 DNA reads as TGTGCCAGCTCCACCGGGGGGGGCAGCTATGGCTACACCTTC. It specifies CASSTGGGSYGYTF.

This clonotype was seen many times. The CDR3 protein is CASSGRTGQETQYF. Written as DNA, the CDR3 is TGTGCCAGCAGCGGAAGGACAGGCCAAGAGACCCAGTACTTC. This rearrangement joins TRBV9 to TRBJ2-5; 7 bases fit TRBD1. Trimming removed 3 bases from V and 1 base from J; junction bases left unmatched: 3. In germline, CDR1 is SGDLS, CDR2 YYNGEE. This CDR3 has 14 residues.

This clonotype has just a few counts. The rearrangement uses TRBV12-3 or TRBV12-4 and TRBJ2-1; D is possibly TRBD1 or TRBD2 (7 bases each). CDR3 length: 15 residues. The V end was cut by 5 bases, the J end by 9 bases, with 20 bases between. CDR3 sequence: CASSPGGGYHGEQFF. CDR3 nucleotides: TGTGCCAGCAGTCCAGGGGGGGGATACCACGGTGAGCAGTTCTTC.

Many counts were recorded for this clonotype. The CDR3 protein is CASQRSNQPQHF. The CDR3 bases are TGTGCCAGCCAGCGTAGCAATCAGCCCCAGCATTTT. This chain uses TRBV6-1 with TRBJ1-5; no firm D call. V gave up 8 bases and J gave up 0 bases, with 5 bases separating them. The CDR3 is made up of 12 amino acids. The germline gives CDR1 MNHNS, CDR2 SASEGT.

This clonotype was picked up many times. The chain links TRBV6-1 to TRBJ1-1; tentatively, D is TRBD1 (6 bases). Germline values: CDR1 MNHNS, CDR2 SASEGT. With 2 bases removed from V and 0 bases from J, the gap between germline ends came to 7 bases. This CDR3 is 14 amino acids long. CDR3 in amino acids: CASSERGMNTEAFF. CDR3 in DNA: TGTGCCAGCAGTGAAAGGGGGATGAACACTGAAGCTTTCTTT.

This clonotype was counted many times. This chain connects TRBV5-4 to TRBJ2-6; D is unclear. The germline V and J ends were trimmed by 3 bases and 0 bases, with 10 bases remaining between them. This CDR3 is built from 16 residues. Germline V gene data show CDR1 as SGHNT and CDR2 as YYREEE (reference sequence). The CDR3, as DNA: TGTGCCAGCAGCTCAGGACGGATCTCTGGGGCCAACGTCCTGACTTTC. This sequence encodes CASSSGRISGANVLTF.

This clonotype is labeled as medium-sized. The gene calls are TRBV7-2 and TRBJ2-4, with D perhaps TRBD1 or TRBD2 (6 bases each). The CDR3 is 17 residues long. CDR1 is SGHTA, CDR2 FQGNSA, per germline. Trimming pared 1 base from V and 5 bases from J, leaving 18 bases between. DNA for the CDR3: TGTGCCAGCAGCTTAGGGGCGGCTAGTCGGGGGCAAAACATTCAGTACTTC. Translated, it gives CASSLGAASRGQNIQYF.

Many counts were recorded for this clonotype. This rearrangement joins TRBV29-1 to TRBJ2-3; D tentatively fits TRBD1 or TRBD2 (5 bases each). Looked up from germline, CDR1 is SQVTM and CDR2 is ANQGSEA. V lost 7 bases to trimming and J lost 1 base, with 9 bases between them. The CDR3 totals 12 residues. CDR3 protein: CSARDGTDTQYF. The CDR3 nucleotides are TGCAGCGCCAGGGACGGCACAGATACGCAGTATTTT.

The DNA for the CDR3 is TGTGCCAGCAGTGATCCGGGGGGGCCCGCAGATACGCAGTATTTT. This encodes CASSDPGGPADTQYF. This chain connects TRBV2 to TRBJ2-3, with 8 nucleotides matching TRBD2. The germline gives CDR1 SNHLY, CDR2 FYNNEI. The J segment lost 4 bases and the V segment lost 3 bases, leaving 6 bases of the junction unmatched. The CDR3 extends over 15 amino acids.